This is a list of T cell receptor beta chains from one sample in a study of cytomegalovirus exposure and HLA in healthy donors. Here immunoSEQ multiplex PCR was the method, and the copy in TCRdb shows in-frame clones only, minus some. The sample consists of 250,000 to 400,000 clones, approximately 88% of them appearing once. The sequenced material came from PBMCs. The receptors shown here come from a man aged 25 to 45 in good health and CMV-seronegative. Both conserved end residues are part of each CDR3. The D gene is left open where the match is weak. Clone size is stated in some rows and not others, as once, few, many or a class when expanded.

V,size,D,J,DNA,CDR3
TRBV27,-,TRBD1,TRBJ2-7,TGTGCCAGCAGTTTATCGAGGGACAGAGACTATATTTTC,CASSLSRDRDYIF
TRBV15,-,-,TRBJ2-5,TGTGCCACCAGCAGAGATCGGGGGGCAGGAGAGACCCAGTACTTC,CATSRDRGAGETQYF
TRBV14,-,-,TRBJ1-5,TGTGCCAGCAGCCAAAGCGCCCGAGGTGCTCAGCCCCAGCATTTT,CASSQSARGAQPQHF
TRBV7-9,-,-,TRBJ1-2,TGTGCCAGCAGCCCAAGACAGGACAGTCTCTATGGCTACACCTTC,CASSPRQDSLYGYTF
TRBV5-1,-,-,TRBJ1-1,TGCGCCAGCAGCTTGGCCGTGGGAGCCACTGAAGCTTTCTTT,CASSLAVGATEAFF
TRBV7-9,-,-,TRBJ1-1,TGTGCCAGCAGCTTAGTGGTGGCGGAGAACACTGAAGCTTTCTTT,CASSLVVAENTEAFF
TRBV18,-,-,TRBJ2-1,TGTGCCAGCTCACCACCTAGAGGAGACTCCTACAATGAGCAGTTCTTC,CASSPPRGDSYNEQFF
TRBV10-1,-,-,TRBJ1-1,TGCGCCAGCAGTGTGGGCCCAAACGAAGCTTTCTTT,CASSVGPNEAFF
TRBV5-1,-,TRBD2,TRBJ2-5,TGCGCCAGCAGCGGAGCGGGGGGGAGTTGGGAGACCCAGTACTTC,CASSGAGGSWETQYF
TRBV6-1,-,-,TRBJ1-1,TGTGCCAGCAGGGGGTGGACAGCCATGAACACTGAAGCTTTCTTT,CASRGWTAMNTEAFF
TRBV6-8,few,-,TRBJ2-7,TGTGCCAGCACAGGGCCCTGCGAGCAGTACTTC,CASTGPCEQYF
TRBV19,once,TRBD2,TRBJ2-7,TGTGCCAGTAGCCGCAAGCTAGCGGGGGGAGCCTACGAGCAGTACTTC,CASSRKLAGGAYEQYF
TRBV30,-,-,TRBJ2-7,TGTGCCTGGAGTCGGGGTCCCTACGAGCAGTACTTC,CAWSRGPYEQYF
TRBV7-2,once,-,TRBJ1-1,TGTGCCAGCAGCTCCGGGACAAGAAACACTGAAGCTTTCTTT,CASSSGTRNTEAFF
TRBV5-4,-,-,TRBJ2-7,TGTGCCAGCAGCTCCTACAGGGTTGTAGAGCAGTACTTC,CASSSYRVVEQYF
TRBV7-9,-,-,TRBJ1-5,TGTGCCAGCAGCGGCGGGGGGGTCCTAAGCAATCAGCCCCAGCATTTT,CASSGGGVLSNQPQHF
TRBV2,few,-,TRBJ1-1,TGTGCCAGCAGTGGACAGATGAACACTGAAGCTTTCTTT,CASSGQMNTEAFF
TRBV2,-,TRBD1,TRBJ1-1,TGTGCCAGCAGCTTAGGACAGGCTAAACATGAAGCTTTCTTT,CASSLGQAKHEAFF
TRBV9,few,TRBD1,TRBJ1-1,TGTGCCAGCAGCCCAGGGGGCGCAGACACTGAAGCTTTCTTT,CASSPGGADTEAFF
TRBV2,-,-,TRBJ1-5,TGTGCCAGCAGTGAAGGGTTAAACAGGTACAATCAGCCCCAGCATTTT,CASSEGLNRYNQPQHF
TRBV5-5,few,-,TRBJ2-7,TGTGCCAGCAGCGTAGGACAGATATACGAGCAGTACTTC,CASSVGQIYEQYF
TRBV27,-,-,TRBJ2-2,TGTGCCGTCCACAAGTCAGGGAAGCTGTTTTTT,CAVHKSGKLFF
TRBV6-1,-,TRBD2,TRBJ2-1,TGTGCCAGCAACTTAGCGGGGGGGTACAATGAGCAGTTCTTC,CASNLAGGYNEQFF
TRBV5-1,-,-,TRBJ1-1,TGCGCCAGCAGCTTCGCGGGATCGAACACTGAAGCTTTCTTT,CASSFAGSNTEAFF
TRBV4-2,-,-,TRBJ2-1,TGTGCCAGCAGCCCGCCCCCTTACGCTGCCGGGGAGCAGTTCTTC,CASSPPPYAAGEQFF
TRBV18,-,TRBD1,TRBJ1-4,TGTGCCAGCTCACCAGGCAGGGGGCCTGAAAAACTGTTTTTT,CASSPGRGPEKLFF
TRBV10-2,-,-,TRBJ2-1,TGCGCCAGCAGTGCCGGCGGGGTCTCCTACAATGAGCAGTTCTTC,CASSAGGVSYNEQFF
TRBV10-1,-,-,TRBJ2-7,TGCGCCAGCAGCGGGGAGAACTCCTACGAGCAGTACTTC,CASSGENSYEQYF
TRBV7-2,-,TRBD1,TRBJ2-1,TGTGCCAGCAGCGGGGGACAGGGGTTGGGCAATGAGCAGTTCTTC,CASSGGQGLGNEQFF
TRBV6-1,-,TRBD2,TRBJ2-7,TGTGCCAGCAGGTCGGGGGGGGGCTCCTACGAGCAGTACTTC,CASRSGGGSYEQYF
TRBV11-2,-,TRBD1,TRBJ1-5,TGTGCCAGCAGCTTCGACCTTGACAGGGGGCGCAATCAGCCCCAGCATTTT,CASSFDLDRGRNQPQHF
TRBV6-1,few,TRBD2,TRBJ2-7,TGTGCCAGCAGTGACAGGACTAGCGGGGTAGGCTACGAGCAGTACTTC,CASSDRTSGVGYEQYF
TRBV5-1,-,-,TRBJ1-2,TGCGCCAGCAGCGCCCAACAGGGCAGCTATGGCTACACCTTC,CASSAQQGSYGYTF
TRBV5-6,-,-,TRBJ2-5,TGTGCCAGCAGCTTCGTGACAGCCGCCGAGACCCAGTACTTC,CASSFVTAAETQYF
TRBV4-1,-,TRBD2,TRBJ2-5,TGCGCCAGCAGCCAAGAGGGGGGGGGATTAGAGACCCAGTACTTC,CASSQEGGGLETQYF
TRBV12-5,-,TRBD1,TRBJ1-5,TGTGCTAGTGGTTCATACGGGACAGGGATTCAGCCCCAGCATTTT,CASGSYGTGIQPQHF
TRBV29-1,-,-,TRBJ2-5,TGCAGCGTTCTTCGGGACTCAGAGACCCAGTACTTC,CSVLRDSETQYF
TRBV7-2,-,-,TRBJ2-5,TGTGCCAGCAGCTACGGTTTCGTGGAGACCCAGTACTTC,CASSYGFVETQYF
TRBV11-3,-,TRBD1,TRBJ1-1,TGTGCCAGCAGCCGAGGGGGCCCCACTGAAGCTTTCTTT,CASSRGGPTEAFF
TRBV19,once,-,TRBJ1-1,TGTGCCAGTAGTAACCAGGAATACCATGAAGCTTTCTTT,CASSNQEYHEAFF
TRBV5-4,once,TRBD1,TRBJ1-2,TGTGCCAGCAGCCCGACGGACAGGGTCCATGGCTACACCTTC,CASSPTDRVHGYTF
TRBV19,-,TRBD1,TRBJ1-4,TGTGCCAGTAGTATGCGGGGGCCCGGACAGGGTTCTAATGAAAAACTGTTTTTT,CASSMRGPGQGSNEKLFF
TRBV4-1,-,TRBD1,TRBJ2-7,TGCGCCAGCAGAGTCCGGGACAGGGGGCCCTACGAGCAGTACTTC,CASRVRDRGPYEQYF
TRBV7-9,-,-,TRBJ1-3,TGTGCCAGCAGGAACTTCGGAAACACCATATATTTT,CASRNFGNTIYF
TRBV2,-,-,TRBJ2-3,TGTGCCAGCAGTGAAGCCGGGGGGCGGAGCACAGATACGCAGTATTTT,CASSEAGGRSTDTQYF
TRBV4-1,once,-,TRBJ1-1,TGCGCCAGCAGCCAATACGTATCGAGGGCGAACACTGAAGCTTTCTTT,CASSQYVSRANTEAFF
TRBV5-4,-,-,TRBJ2-5,TGTGCCAGCAGCTTAATGGGGGGGACCCAGTACTTC,CASSLMGGTQYF
TRBV18,-,-,TRBJ1-2,TGTGCCAGCTCACCACGAGAGGAGTATGGCTACACCTTC,CASSPREEYGYTF
TRBV5-6,-,TRBD2,TRBJ2-2,TGTGCCAGCAGCTTCCGAACTAGCGGGGGGAACACCGGGGAGCTGTTTTTT,CASSFRTSGGNTGELFF
TRBV15,-,-,TRBJ1-3,TGTGCCACCAGCAGAGACAGATCTGGAAACACCATATATTTT,CATSRDRSGNTIYF
TRBV7-9,-,-,TRBJ2-4,TGTGCCAGCAGCTTAGTGACCAGCGGTAAAAACATTCAGTACTTC,CASSLVTSGKNIQYF
TRBV4-3,once,-,TRBJ2-7,TGCGCCAGCAGCCAAGATGGGGGCCCGCTCTACGAGCAGTACTTC,CASSQDGGPLYEQYF
TRBV6-5,-,TRBD1,TRBJ1-6,TGTGCCAGCAGTACGGGACAGGTCAATTCACCCCTCCACTTT,CASSTGQVNSPLHF